Presented here are 2 T cell receptor beta chains from one specimen sequenced in a study of identical twins. MiXCR was run by TCRdb on the 5' RACE reads, yielding one entry per CDR3 protein. Counted here are under 900,000 distinct CDR3 sequences, about 12% occurring once; the ten biggest clones make up 1.5% to 2%. These data were likewise used in another study, on yellow fever vaccine responses in identical twins.

The sequenced sample was PBMCs. The receptors derive from a young woman in good health.

This clonotype was seen a few times. CDR3 sequence (DNA): TGTGCCAGCAGTATAGGGGGATATCAGCCCCAGCATTTT. This codes for CASSIGGYQPQHF. The chain carries TRBV12-3 or TRBV12-4 and TRBJ1-5, with D possibly matching TRBD1 (6 bases). V gave up 5 bases and J gave up 5 bases, with 10 bases separating them. The CDR3 is made up of 13 amino acids.

This clonotype came up a few times. This chain connects TRBV20-1 to TRBJ1-3; TRBD1 matches at 7 bases. The trim removed 5 bases at V and 4 bases at J, leaving 2 bases unmatched. In germline, CDR1 is DFQATT, CDR2 SNEGSKA (reference sequence). The CDR3 is made up of 12 amino acids. CDR3 bases: TGCAGTGCTCCAGGGGGAGGAAACACCATATATTTT. It yields the protein CSAPGGGNTIYF.